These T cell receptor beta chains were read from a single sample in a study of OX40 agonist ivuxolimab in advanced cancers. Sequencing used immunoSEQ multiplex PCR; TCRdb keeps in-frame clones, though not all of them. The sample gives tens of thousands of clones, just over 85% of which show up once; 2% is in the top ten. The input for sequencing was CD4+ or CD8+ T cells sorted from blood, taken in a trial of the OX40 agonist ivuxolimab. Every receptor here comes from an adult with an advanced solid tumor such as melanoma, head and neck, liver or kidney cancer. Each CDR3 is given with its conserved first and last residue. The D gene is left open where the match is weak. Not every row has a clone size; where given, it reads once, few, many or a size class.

TGTGCCAGCAGCACCCATCCAGGGGGAGGACAGCCCCAGCATTTT	CASSTHPGGGQPQHF	TRBV21-1	TRBJ1-5	once	.
TGCGCCAGCAGCACCGGGGGAGGATCCTACAATGAGCAGTTCTTC	CASSTGGGSYNEQFF	TRBV5-1	TRBJ2-1	.	.
TGTGCCAGCAGTGGGTCGGCAGATACGCAGTATTTT	CASSGSADTQYF	TRBV2	TRBJ2-3	.	.
TGTGCCAGCAGGGACGGACAGGGGAGGTCCTACGAGCAGTACTTC	CASRDGQGRSYEQYF	TRBV6-1	TRBJ2-7	.	TRBD1
TGTGCCAGCAGTGAATCTGGGAATTCACCCCTCCACTTT	CASSESGNSPLHF	TRBV6-5	TRBJ1-6	.	.
TGTGCCAGCTCACCTTTCGACACATCCTCTGGAAACACCATATATTTT	CASSPFDTSSGNTIYF	TRBV18	TRBJ1-3	.	.
TGTGCCAGTAGTATCATGGGAACAGGGGGCTCTGCCGAGCAGTACTTC	CASSIMGTGGSAEQYF	TRBV19	TRBJ2-7	.	TRBD1
TGTGCCAGCAGGGAGAGATACGAGCAGTACTTC	CASRERYEQYF	TRBV6-1	TRBJ2-7	.	.
TGTGCCAGCAGTTACCGGGGGGGATTCGGAGGAAAACTGTTTTTT	CASSYRGGFGGKLFF	TRBV6-5	TRBJ1-4	.	.
TGTGCCATCAGGTGGGACGCGGGATACACTGAAGCTTTCTTT	CAIRWDAGYTEAFF	TRBV10-3	TRBJ1-1	.	.
TGTGCCAGCAGCCACCACAGGGGTCACGAGCAGTACTTC	CASSHHRGHEQYF	TRBV5-4	TRBJ2-7	.	TRBD1
TGTGCCAGCAGCCAGGGGGACAGGGGAAGGGGGAACGGTTCACCCCTCCACTTT	CASSQGDRGRGNGSPLHF	TRBV7-9	TRBJ1-6	.	TRBD1
TGTGCCAGCAGTTTAGGGGGACAGTACGAGCAGTACTTC	CASSLGGQYEQYF	TRBV28	TRBJ2-7	.	TRBD1
TGTGCCAGCAGCCGACCCAGCTCTGGAAACACCATATATTTT	CASSRPSSGNTIYF	TRBV14	TRBJ1-3	.	.